These 21 T cell receptor beta chains came from one sample sequenced in a study of blood T cell repertoires in COVID-19. The method was immunoSEQ multiplex PCR; TCRdb's version includes in-frame clones alone and lacks a portion of them. Of 210,000 or so clones listed, roughly 80% are singletons. Sequences were obtained from peripheral blood. The source of these receptors is a human donor in a cohort sampled during active COVID-19.

The J gene is TRBJ2-3, the V gene TRBV4-1; 12 nucleotides agree with TRBD2. Trimming at V came to 4 bases and at J to 2 bases, leaving 7 bases not matched to a gene. Germline V gene data show CDR1 as MGHRA and CDR2 as YSYEKL. The CDR3 is 17 amino acids. The CDR3 spells CASSLRGLAGPTDTQYF. The DNA of the CDR3 is TGCGCCAGCAGCCTCCGCGGACTAGCGGGACCCACAGATACGCAGTATTTT.

The CDR3: CASSPSGYHGYTF. In nucleotides, the CDR3 is TGTGCCAGCAGTCCCTCAGGGTACCATGGCTACACCTTC. The rearrangement joins TRBV27 to TRBJ1-2, with D possibly being TRBD1 (5 bases). The CDR3 runs 13 residues. CDR1 and CDR2 from the germline V gene are MNHEY and SMNVEV (reference sequence). Trimming left V 5 bases short and J 6 bases short, with 13 bases between.

The J gene is TRBJ2-5, the V gene TRBV20-1; TRBD1 matches at 8 bases. The J segment lost 4 bases and the V segment lost 3 bases, leaving 7 bases of the junction unmatched. CDR3 size: 14 residues. Per germline, CDR1 DFQATT and CDR2 SNEGSKA (reference sequence). The CDR3 region has the DNA TGCAGTGCTAGTGACAGGGGAGATTTAGAGACCCAGTACTTC. It encodes CSASDRGDLETQYF.

The chain links TRBV4-2 to TRBJ1-6; 8 nucleotides match TRBD1. Germline V gene data show CDR1 as LGHNA and CDR2 as YNFKEQ. This CDR3 spans 16 amino acids. Trimming at V came to 4 bases and at J to 9 bases, leaving 11 bases not matched to a gene. This chain's CDR3 is CASSLSTGAGGSPLHF. In nucleotides, the CDR3 is TGTGCCAGCAGCCTCTCGACAGGGGCTGGGGGTTCACCCCTCCACTTT.

The V gene is TRBV28, the J gene TRBJ1-4; D is uncertain. The CDR3 length is 15 residues. The V gene's germline CDR1 is MDHEN and CDR2 SYDVKM. With 5 bases removed from V and 5 bases from J, the gap between germline ends came to 15 bases. Here the CDR3 reads CASSPPAGRNEKLFF. The CDR3 DNA is TGTGCCAGCAGTCCCCCCGCGGGGAGGAATGAAAAACTGTTTTTT. Combining the CDR3 with reference TRBV28 and TRBJ1-4 gives the whole variable domain DVKVTQSSRYLVKRTGEKVFLECVQDMDHENMFWYRQDPGLGLRLIYFSYDVKMKEKGDIPEGYSVSREKKERFSLILESASTNQTSMYLCASSPPAGRNEKLFFGSGTQLSVL.

This chain joins TRBV11-2 and TRBJ1-3; TRBD1 matches at 7 bases. Germline V gene lookup returns CDR1 SGHAT and CDR2 FQNNGV. The V gene end was trimmed by 5 bases and the J gene end by 0 bases; junction bases not matched to a gene: 13. The CDR3 extends over 18 amino acids. The CDR3 reads CASSTRHRGTISGNTIYF. The CDR3 nucleotides are TGTGCCAGCAGCACACGCCACAGGGGAACCATCTCTGGAAACACCATATATTTT.

The chain couples TRBV12-3 or TRBV12-4 to TRBJ2-1; D is perhaps TRBD1 (5 bases). The V end lost 6 bases, the J end lost 4 bases, and 10 bases lay between the germline ends. The CDR3 contains 13 residues. The CDR3 sequence: CASRVRDYNEQFF. The CDR3 DNA reads as TGTGCCAGCAGGGTCAGGGATTACAATGAGCAGTTCTTC.

V is TRBV24-1 and J is TRBJ1-2; no clear D. Trimming stripped 7 bases from V and 2 bases from J, with 10 bases between. In germline, CDR1 is KGHDR, CDR2 SFDVKD. The CDR3 contains 13 residues. CDR3 loop: CATRGGPNYGYTF. The CDR3 DNA follows: TGTGCCACCAGAGGCGGCCCCAACTATGGCTACACCTTC.

The chain is built from TRBV10-3 and TRBJ1-5; D possibly corresponds to TRBD1 (6 bases). CDR1 is ENHRY and CDR2 is SYGVKD in the germline V gene. Trimming stripped 8 bases from V and 0 bases from J, with 8 bases between. The CDR3 is made up of 13 amino acids. The CDR3 DNA reads TGTGCCATCGCAGGGGTTAGCAATCAGCCCCAGCATTTT. It encodes CAIAGVSNQPQHF.

This chain connects TRBV18 to TRBJ2-7; 9 nucleotides align to TRBD2. CDR1 and CDR2 (germline): KGHSH, LQKENI. CDR3 size: 15 residues. The V gene end was trimmed by 0 bases and the J gene end by 3 bases; junction bases not matched to a gene: 3. This CDR3 reads CASSPPLAGIYEQYF. The DNA for the CDR3 is TGTGCCAGCTCACCACCTCTAGCGGGAATCTACGAGCAGTACTTC.

The genes are TRBV27 and TRBJ1-2; no reliable D call. The CDR3 contains 17 residues. Germline loops: CDR1 MNHEY, CDR2 SMNVEV (reference sequence). Trimming cost V 0 bases and J 8 bases, with 22 bases left between them. CDR3 protein: CASSLSPSQPRGSGYTF. The CDR3 bases are TGTGCCAGCAGTTTATCGCCCTCTCAGCCCCGGGGTTCAGGCTACACCTTC.

The V gene is TRBV4-2, the J gene TRBJ2-7; 10 nucleotides align to TRBD2. Germline-derived CDR1 and CDR2 are LGHNA and YNFKEQ. V shed 4 bases, J shed 6 bases, and the junction held 12 bases outside the gene matches. This CDR3 has 16 residues. The CDR3 loop reads CASSPMGSGRSGEQYF. The CDR3 coding sequence is TGTGCCAGCAGCCCAATGGGTAGCGGGAGGAGCGGCGAGCAGTACTTC.

The V gene is TRBV6-5, the J gene TRBJ2-5; the D is unclear. Trimming took 6 bases from V and 4 from J, leaving 9 bases between them. The CDR3 is made up of 12 amino acids. Germline lookup yields CDR1 MNHEY and CDR2 SVGAGI. CDR3 sequence (DNA): TGTGCCAGCAGGGGCAGAAGAGAGACCCAGTACTTC. Protein sequence: CASRGRRETQYF.

V and J are TRBV11-3 and TRBJ1-1; D is undetermined. Germline assignment: CDR1 SGHNT and CDR2 YENEEA. V lost 3 bases to trimming and J lost 2 bases, with 7 bases between them. The CDR3 loop spans 13 amino acids. The chain's CDR3 is CASSLTKNTEAFF. The CDR3 DNA is TGTGCCAGCAGCTTGACTAAAAACACTGAAGCTTTCTTT. Combining the CDR3 with reference TRBV11-3 and TRBJ1-1 gives the whole variable domain EAGVVQSPRYKIIEKKQPVAFWCNPISGHNTLYWYLQNLGQGPELLIRYENEEAVDDSQLPKDRFSAERLKGVDSTLKIQPAELGDSAVYLCASSLTKNTEAFFGQGTRLTVV.

This chain links TRBV9 with TRBJ2-2; no clear D gene. The CDR3 covers 13 residues. Germline CDR1 is SGDLS and CDR2 is YYNGEE. The V end lost 0 bases, the J end lost 5 bases, and 5 bases lay between the germline ends. Here the CDR3 reads CASSVGSTGELFF. The CDR3 DNA reads as TGTGCCAGCAGCGTAGGTTCTACCGGGGAGCTGTTTTTT.

The rearrangement links TRBV19 to TRBJ2-3; possibly TRBD2 for D (6 bases). Germline assignment: CDR1 LNHDA and CDR2 SQIVND (reference sequence). Trimming removed 7 bases at V and 2 bases at J, with 16 bases between. The CDR3 covers 15 residues. CDR3 loop: CASTLGGHPTDTQYF. The CDR3 nucleotides are TGTGCCAGTACCCTGGGGGGTCACCCCACAGATACGCAGTATTTT.

V gene TRBV24-1 combines with J gene TRBJ2-1; 12 bases are a match to TRBD2. This CDR3 is built from 16 residues. V lost 3 bases, J lost 6 bases, and 5 bases stayed unmatched. Germline loops: CDR1 KGHDR, CDR2 SFDVKD. CDR3 residues: CATSDRTSGAFNEQFF. DNA of the CDR3: TGTGCCACCAGTGATCGGACTAGCGGGGCGTTCAATGAGCAGTTCTTC.

The gene calls are TRBV5-1 and TRBJ2-3; 11 bases are a match to TRBD1. J gave up 5 bases and V 0 bases, and 2 bases lay outside the gene matches. Germline CDR1 is SGHRS and CDR2 is YFSETQ. The CDR3 has 15 residues. CDR3 sequence reads: CASSLADRGRDTQYF. CDR3 DNA: TGCGCCAGCAGCTTGGCGGACAGGGGGCGAGATACGCAGTATTTT. The complete variable domain, with remaining parts taken from reference TRBV5-1 and TRBJ2-3, reads KAGVTQTPRYLIKTRGQQVTLSCSPISGHRSVSWYQQTPGQGLQFLFEYFSETQRNKGNFPGRFSGRQFSNSRSEMNVSTLELGDSALYLCASSLADRGRDTQYFGPGTRLTVL.

This chain links TRBV28 with TRBJ2-3, with 8 bases that match TRBD2. Germline assignment: CDR1 MDHEN and CDR2 SYDVKM. The CDR3 contains 12 residues. After removal of 5 bases from V and 5 bases from J, the junction contained 0 bases not matched to a gene. Here the CDR3 reads CASSAGGDTQYF. CDR3 sequence (DNA): TGTGCCAGCAGTGCGGGGGGAGATACGCAGTATTTT.

This clone was seen a handful of times. Other DNA sequences within the sample encode an identical CDR3. The genes are TRBV7-9 and TRBJ1-5; D is possibly TRBD1 (6 bases). The CDR3 has 14 amino acids. The V gene lost 1 base and the J gene lost 4 bases, with 8 bases spanning the gap. Germline V gives CDR1 SEHNR, CDR2 FQNEAQ (reference sequence). In DNA form, the CDR3 reads TGTGCCAGCAGCTTAGGTCAGGGGAATCAGCCCCAGCATTTT. This codes for CASSLGQGNQPQHF.

This clone was recorded only once. The chain carries TRBV28 and TRBJ2-1; perhaps TRBD2 as D (5 bases). There are 15 residues in the CDR3. The germline V and J ends were trimmed by 2 bases and 0 bases, with 8 bases remaining between them. The germline gives CDR1 MDHEN, CDR2 SYDVKM. Written as DNA, the CDR3 is TGTGCCAGCAGTTTAATAGGGAGCTCCTACAATGAGCAGTTCTTC. Protein product: CASSLIGSSYNEQFF.